These 25 T cell receptor beta chains came from one sample sequenced in a study of human T cells and chemical hapten exposure. TCRdb independently ran MiXCR on the RACE reads; one entry per CDR3 protein. The sample shows around 380,000 distinct CDR3 sequences, 4% to 5.5% of them seen only once. The time point: patch test 1, 2 weeks after DPC sensitization. Treatment specified: therapeutic diphenylcyclopropenone sensitization with weekly scalp DPC. This specimen was whole blood, taken in connection with sensitization to the hapten diphenylcyclopropenone (DPC). These receptors all come from a woman in her forties or fifties with alopecia areata. Some clones in this sample may be carry-over from other donors' samples.

This clonotype was counted many times. The chain recombines TRBV20-1 with TRBJ1-1; weak D call: TRBD1 (6 bases). Germline loops: CDR1 DFQATT, CDR2 SNEGSKA (reference sequence). The V end was cut by 6 bases, the J end by 4 bases, with 18 bases between. The CDR3 length is 14 residues. CDR3 sequence reads: CSARRGGSSTEAFF. CDR3 DNA: TGCAGTGCAAGGAGGGGGGGGTCTAGCACTGAAGCTTTCTTT.

This clonotype was counted only a few times. V usage is TRBV6-2 or TRBV6-3 and J usage is TRBJ2-7, with a tentative D call TRBD2 (5 bases). CDR3 length: 13 amino acids. With 7 bases removed from V and 12 bases from J, the gap between germline ends came to 22 bases. Germline CDR1 and CDR2: MNHEY and SVGEGT. CDR3 in amino acids: CASTDDYSRSGYF. Written as DNA, the CDR3 is TGTGCCAGCACCGATGACTATAGCCGTAGTGGGTACTTC.

The V call is TRBV12-3 or TRBV12-4, the J call TRBJ1-5; 7 bases line up with TRBD1. This CDR3 comprises 16 residues. With 5 bases clipped from V and 2 bases from J, the junction kept 9 bases outside the gene matches. CDR3: CASSQRQGMGNQPQHF. CDR3 coding DNA: TGTGCCAGCAGTCAACGACAGGGTATGGGCAATCAGCCCCAGCATTTT.

V usage is TRBV6-5 and J usage is TRBJ1-3; possibly TRBD1 for D (6 bases). Between the trimmed V and J ends, which lost 0 bases and 2 bases, there was a span of 8 bases. CDR3 length equals 15 residues. Germline CDR1 is MNHEY and CDR2 is SVGAGI. The CDR3 nucleotides read TGTGCCAGCAGTTACTCGCGGGGGCCTGGAAACACCATATATTTT. Its protein is CASSYSRGPGNTIYF.

This clonotype was counted between two and nine times. This rearrangement joins TRBV5-1 to TRBJ1-1; 9 nucleotides agree with TRBD1. Per germline, CDR1 SGHRS and CDR2 YFSETQ. With V trimmed by 3 bases and J by 3 bases, 6 bases remained unmatched. The CDR3 is made up of 15 amino acids. This CDR3 is CASSSGTGSYTEAFF. CDR3 bases: TGCGCCAGCAGCTCAGGGACAGGGTCGTACACTGAAGCTTTCTTT.

The V call is TRBV6-1, the J call TRBJ1-4; 9 positions agree with TRBD1. Per the germline V gene, CDR1 is MNHNS and CDR2 is SASEGT. Trimming removed 2 bases from V and 11 bases from J; junction bases left unmatched: 12. The CDR3 contains 16 residues. CDR3 amino acids: CASSETTRDREGKLFF. CDR3 nucleotide sequence: TGTGCCAGCAGTGAAACCACCCGGGACAGGGAGGGGAAACTGTTTTTT.

This clonotype has at least ten counts. The rearrangement uses TRBV12-3 or TRBV12-4 and TRBJ2-1; unclear D gene. With 6 bases removed from V and 1 base from J, the gap between germline ends came to 10 bases. The CDR3 sequence is 14 residues long. The CDR3 spells CASSLSRSYNEQFF. The CDR3 DNA is TGTGCCAGCAGCCTTAGCCGATCCTACAATGAGCAGTTCTTC.

J is TRBJ1-1 and V is TRBV7-2; D is unclear. The V end lost 0 bases, the J end lost 7 bases, and 18 bases lay between the germline ends. This CDR3 spans 16 amino acids. The germline V gene encodes CDR1 SGHTA and CDR2 FQGNSA. CDR3 coding DNA: TGTGCCAGCAGCTTAGCACCGCTCGGCGCGGAGGGTGAAGCTTTCTTT. This gives the protein CASSLAPLGAEGEAFF.

This clonotype was counted ten times or more. The chain couples TRBV5-4 to TRBJ2-1, with D possibly being TRBD2 (6 bases). The CDR3 contains 14 residues. V shed 4 bases and J shed 12 bases, with 20 bases lying between them. Germline V lookup: CDR1 SGHNT, CDR2 YYREEE (reference sequence). The CDR3 DNA is TGTGCCAGCAGCCCGGGGACTGCCCCATCAGGGCAGTTCTTC. Translation gives CASSPGTAPSGQFF.

This clonotype came up many times. The rearrangement links TRBV29-1 to TRBJ2-6, with 7 bases that match TRBD1. The germline gives CDR1 SQVTM, CDR2 ANQGSEA. The CDR3 extends over 15 amino acids. Trimming took 5 bases from V and 0 from J; bases not matched to a gene: 4. DNA for the CDR3: TGCAGCGTTAAACAGGGGAGCTCTGGGGCCAACGTCCTGACTTTC. This gives the protein CSVKQGSSGANVLTF.

V and J are TRBV20-1 and TRBJ1-4; 8 nucleotides line up with TRBD1. Germline V gene lookup returns CDR1 DFQATT and CDR2 SNEGSKA (reference sequence). This CDR3 contains 14 residues. V shed 3 bases and J 8 bases; nucleotides not matched to a gene: 8. CDR3 bases: TGCAGTGCTAGTTACCCGGACAGGGACGAAAAACTGTTTTTT. Translated: CSASYPDRDEKLFF.

At least ten counts were recorded for this clonotype. The chain has TRBV9 and TRBJ2-3; no reliable D call. The germline V gene encodes CDR1 SGDLS and CDR2 YYNGEE. The CDR3 has 14 residues. The ends were cut back, 1 base at V and 5 bases at J, with 11 bases in the middle. The CDR3, as DNA: TGTGCCAGCAGCGTAACATTAGGAGAAGATACGCAGTATTTT. This sequence encodes CASSVTLGEDTQYF. The whole variable domain, remainder taken from reference TRBV9 and TRBJ2-3, is DSGVTQTPKHLITATGQRVTLRCSPRSGDLSVYWYQQSLDQGLQFLIQYYNGEERAKGNILERFSAQQFPDLHSELNLSSLELGDSALYFCASSVTLGEDTQYFGPGTRLTVL.

The sample holds many counts of this clonotype. Here the CDR3 reads CASSGDRVADTEAFF. In DNA form, the CDR3 reads TGTGCCAGCAGTGGGGACAGGGTAGCGGACACTGAAGCTTTCTTT. This chain uses TRBV6-5 with TRBJ1-1; 9 positions match TRBD1. Germline-derived CDR1 and CDR2 are MNHEY and SVGAGI. The junction had 7 bases not matched to a gene; V was cut back by 5 bases and J by 3 bases. CDR3 length: 15 residues.

This clonotype appeared many times. This chain joins TRBV7-9 and TRBJ1-1, with 10 bases that match TRBD1. The junction had 3 bases not matched to a gene; V was cut back by 5 bases and J by 0 bases. This CDR3 is built from 15 residues. CDR1 is SEHNR and CDR2 is FQNEAQ in the germline V gene (reference sequence). The CDR3 here is CASSGDRGLNTEAFF. DNA of the CDR3: TGTGCCAGCAGCGGAGACAGGGGGCTGAACACTGAAGCTTTCTTT.

The table lists this clonotype with many counts. This rearrangement joins TRBV7-9 to TRBJ2-1, with 7 nucleotides matching TRBD1. The CDR3 has 12 amino acids. With 7 bases clipped from V and 5 bases from J, the junction kept 2 bases outside the gene matches. CDR1 and CDR2 from the germline V gene are SEHNR and FQNEAQ (reference sequence). As DNA, the CDR3 is TGTGCCAGCACAGGGGGTCACAATGAGCAGTTCTTC. This encodes CASTGGHNEQFF.

This clonotype has more than one count but fewer than ten. CDR3 in DNA: TGTGCTAGTGGTTTGGTACCTAGCCAATCCTACAATGAGCAGTTCTTC. Protein: CASGLVPSQSYNEQFF. This sequence joins TRBV12-5 and TRBJ2-1; possible D gene TRBD2, 5 bases. The CDR3 is made up of 16 amino acids. Germline assignment: CDR1 LGHNT and CDR2 FRNRAP. V lost 0 bases and J 1 base, leaving 10 bases between the germline ends. Drawing the rest from reference TRBV12-5 and TRBJ2-1, the complete variable domain is DARVTQTPRHKVTEMGQEVTMRCQPILGHNTVFWYRQTMMQGLELLAYFRNRAPLDDSGMPKDRFSAEMPDATLATLKIQPSEPRDSAVYFCASGLVPSQSYNEQFFGPGTRLTVL.

The table lists this clonotype with many counts. The V and J genes are TRBV6-5 and TRBJ2-3; D perhaps matches TRBD2 (6 bases). This CDR3 is 15 amino acids long. V was clipped by 5 bases and J by 3 bases, with 15 bases between them. The germline V gene encodes CDR1 MNHEY and CDR2 SVGAGI. The CDR3 spells CASSQRALATDTQYF. The CDR3 nucleotides are TGTGCCAGCAGTCAACGGGCACTAGCAACAGATACGCAGTATTTT.

This clonotype has a handful of counts. The chain uses TRBV28 and TRBJ2-7; tentatively, D is TRBD1 or TRBD2 (7 bases each). This CDR3 region has 17 residues. The V end lost 6 bases, the J end lost 0 bases, and 21 bases lay between the germline ends. Germline CDR1 MDHEN, CDR2 SYDVKM. The CDR3 sequence: CASRLGGGGPSSYEQYF. CDR3 nucleotide sequence: TGTGCCAGCAGACTAGGGGGAGGGGGCCCTAGCTCCTACGAGCAGTACTTC.

This clonotype was seen at least ten times. This chain links TRBV29-1 with TRBJ2-7, with a possible D match to TRBD2 (7 bases). Germline CDR1 is SQVTM and CDR2 is ANQGSEA. V was clipped by 5 bases and J by 1 base, with 15 bases between them. The CDR3 runs 14 residues. CDR3 nucleotides: TGCAGCGTTTTCGGCGGGGGCCCTTCCTACGAGCAGTACTTC. It is translated as CSVFGGGPSYEQYF.

This clonotype came up many times. The chain links TRBV6-1 to TRBJ2-5, with TRBD1 identical over 8 bases. Losses at the gene ends were 5 bases for V and 3 bases for J; bases not matched to a gene: 14. There are 17 residues in the CDR3. CDR1 and CDR2 (germline): MNHNS, SASEGT. This CDR3 reads CASSPQAGQGPEETQYF. The DNA for the CDR3 is TGTGCCAGCAGTCCCCAAGCTGGACAGGGACCCGAAGAGACCCAGTACTTC.

This clonotype was seen a handful of times. The chain joins TRBV6-2 or TRBV6-3 to TRBJ1-1; tentative D call: TRBD1 (5 bases). Germline-derived CDR1 and CDR2 are MNHEY and SVGEGT. The CDR3 has 13 residues. Trimming left V 8 bases short and J 8 bases short, with 18 bases between. The CDR3 DNA sequence: TGTGCCAGCTCACGGAACTCGCCAGGGGAAGCTTTCTTT. Its translation: CASSRNSPGEAFF.

This clonotype was observed many times. The chain carries TRBV28 and TRBJ1-4; no definite D call. The CDR3 length is 15 residues. V gave up 5 bases and J gave up 5 bases, with 15 bases separating them. Germline CDR1 is MDHEN and CDR2 is SYDVKM. CDR3 bases: TGTGCCAGCAGTCCCCCGGGGTATCTGAATGAAAAACTGTTTTTT. Translation gives CASSPPGYLNEKLFF.

The chain couples TRBV10-1 to TRBJ2-1, with D unresolved. The CDR3 contains 13 residues. Germline V gene lookup returns CDR1 WNHNN and CDR2 SYGVQD (reference sequence). V lost 5 bases and J 9 bases, leaving 14 bases between the germline ends. CDR3 sequence (DNA): TGCGCCAGCAGTATACAACCTAACGGTGAGCAGTTCTTC. Residues: CASSIQPNGEQFF.

This clonotype showed up many times. The chain combines TRBV7-2 with TRBJ2-1; 7 nucleotides line up with TRBD1. Germline V lookup: CDR1 SGHTA, CDR2 FQGNSA. The V and J ends lost 4 bases and 5 bases, in that order; junction bases with no gene match: 11. CDR3 length: 16 residues. The chain's CDR3 is CASSSEQGRTHNEQFF. The CDR3 DNA follows: TGTGCCAGCAGCTCCGAACAGGGGAGAACCCACAATGAGCAGTTCTTC.

This clonotype occurred a few times. The chain employs TRBV6-5 and TRBJ1-2; no clear D gene. The CDR3 covers 13 residues. V lost 2 bases and J lost 2, with 6 bases in between. Germline CDR1 MNHEY, CDR2 SVGAGI. The CDR3 loop reads CASSYQANYGYTF. The DNA of the CDR3 is TGTGCCAGCAGTTACCAAGCAAACTATGGCTACACCTTC.